The 10 T cell receptor beta chains reported below all come from one sample, sequenced in a study of OX40 agonist ivuxolimab in advanced cancers. Assay used: immunoSEQ multiplex PCR; TCRdb lists only in-frame clones, some missing. The data show approximately 76,000 clones, nearly 95% seen once. Material: CD4+ or CD8+ T cells sorted from blood, obtained in a trial of the OX40 agonist ivuxolimab. These receptors were obtained from an adult with an advanced solid tumor such as melanoma, head and neck, liver or kidney cancer.

V gene TRBV5-1 combines with J gene TRBJ1-5; 9 bases are shared with TRBD1. The CDR3 is 14 residues long. V was pared by 2 bases and J by 7 bases, with 4 bases of the junction left unmatched. In germline, CDR1 is SGHRS, CDR2 YFSETQ. CDR3 DNA: TGCGCCAGCAGCTTCACAGGGGGCGGGCAGCCCCAGCATTTT. Translation: CASSFTGGGQPQHF.

This chain connects TRBV18 to TRBJ2-7; TRBD2 might be the D (6 bases). With 3 bases removed from V and 3 bases from J, the gap between germline ends came to 18 bases. The CDR3 is 16 amino acids. CDR1 is KGHSH and CDR2 is LQKENI in the germline V gene. The CDR3, as DNA: TGTGCCAGCTCACCGGAGGGGAGGACGCTGGTCTACGAGCAGTACTTC. This translates into CASSPEGRTLVYEQYF.

This chain joins TRBV30 and TRBJ1-6, with D perhaps matching TRBD1 (5 bases). V was cut by 3 bases and J by 8 bases, with 17 bases left in between. Germline loops: CDR1 GTSNPN, CDR2 SVGIG (reference sequence). CDR3 length: 15 residues. The CDR3 bases are TGTGCCTGGAGCCCCGGTGAAGGAGGGGATTCACCCCTCCACTTT. This translates into CAWSPGEGGDSPLHF.

V is TRBV27 and J is TRBJ1-4; 7 bases map to TRBD1. The germline V gene encodes CDR1 MNHEY and CDR2 SMNVEV (reference sequence). The CDR3 extends over 15 amino acids. Unmatched junction bases numbered 13, after V lost 8 bases and J lost 7 bases. The CDR3 region has the DNA TGTGCCAGCGCCACTTCCGGGACAGCAGGTGAAAAACTGTTTTTT. Its protein is CASATSGTAGEKLFF.

V gene TRBV19 combines with J gene TRBJ1-1; the match to TRBD1 covers 7 bases. The CDR3 is 12 residues long. V lost 7 bases and J lost 3; bases outside the gene matches: 2. Germline V CDR1 and CDR2: LNHDA, SQIVND (reference sequence). In nucleotides, the CDR3 is TGTGCCAGTACGACAGGGTACACTGAAGCTTTCTTT. Amino acid sequence: CASTTGYTEAFF.

The V call is TRBV4-1, the J call TRBJ1-5, with a tentative D call TRBD1 (5 bases). CDR3 length: 17 amino acids. CDR1 MGHRA and CDR2 YSYEKL come from the germline V gene. Trimming cost V 2 bases and J 7 bases, with 21 bases left between them. CDR3 in amino acids: CASSQTGFWGTDQPQHF. In nucleotides, the CDR3 is TGCGCCAGCAGCCAAACTGGGTTCTGGGGGACGGACCAGCCCCAGCATTTT.

This clone was counted a single time. The chain recombines TRBV5-4 with TRBJ2-7; 9 bases are shared with TRBD2. The CDR3 has 15 residues. Trimming at V came to 0 bases and at J to 7 bases, leaving 8 bases not matched to a gene. CDR1 is SGHNT and CDR2 is YYREEE in the germline V gene (reference sequence). DNA of the CDR3: TGTGCCAGCAGCTTGGGGGTAGCGGGAGTAAGGGAGCAGTACTTC. It translates to CASSLGVAGVREQYF.

This chain links TRBV11-2 with TRBJ2-3; tentatively, D is TRBD2 (6 bases). Trimming removed 3 bases at V and 4 bases at J, with 11 bases between. CDR1 and CDR2 (germline): SGHAT, FQNNGV. The CDR3 runs 14 residues. As DNA, the CDR3 is TGTGCCAGCAGCTTGGGTGGAGGGGCAGATACGCAGTATTTT. Protein sequence: CASSLGGGADTQYF.

V and J are TRBV5-4 and TRBJ2-7, with no clear D. Germline-derived CDR1 and CDR2 are SGHNT and YYREEE (reference sequence). The CDR3 loop spans 14 amino acids. V was pared by 4 bases and J by 2 bases, with 13 bases between. CDR3 nucleotides: TGTGCCAGCAGCCGGAGTTCAACCCCCTACGAGCAGTACTTC. This sequence encodes CASSRSSTPYEQYF.

This clone was recorded only once. This chain links TRBV27 with TRBJ1-1; no clear D. The germline CDR1 and CDR2 sequences are MNHEY and SMNVEV (reference sequence). Trimming removed 3 bases from V and 1 base from J, with 18 bases in between. There are 17 residues in the CDR3. The CDR3 region is CASSLGRLGFTNTEAFF. CDR3 DNA sequence: TGTGCCAGCAGTTTGGGGAGATTGGGATTCACGAACACTGAAGCTTTCTTT.